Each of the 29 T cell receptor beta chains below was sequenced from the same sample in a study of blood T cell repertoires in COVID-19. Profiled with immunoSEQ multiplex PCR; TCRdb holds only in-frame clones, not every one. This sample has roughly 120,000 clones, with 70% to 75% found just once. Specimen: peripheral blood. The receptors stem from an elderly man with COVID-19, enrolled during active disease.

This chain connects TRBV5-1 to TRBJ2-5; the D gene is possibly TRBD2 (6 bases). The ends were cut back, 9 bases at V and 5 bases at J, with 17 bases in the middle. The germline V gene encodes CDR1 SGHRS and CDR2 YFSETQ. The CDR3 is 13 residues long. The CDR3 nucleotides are TGCGCCACCTCGACCGAGGGAGGTGAGACCCAGTACTTC. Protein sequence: CATSTEGGETQYF. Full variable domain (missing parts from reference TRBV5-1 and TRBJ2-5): KAGVTQTPRYLIKTRGQQVTLSCSPISGHRSVSWYQQTPGQGLQFLFEYFSETQRNKGNFPGRFSGRQFSNSRSEMNVSTLELGDSALYLCATSTEGGETQYFGPGTRLLVL.

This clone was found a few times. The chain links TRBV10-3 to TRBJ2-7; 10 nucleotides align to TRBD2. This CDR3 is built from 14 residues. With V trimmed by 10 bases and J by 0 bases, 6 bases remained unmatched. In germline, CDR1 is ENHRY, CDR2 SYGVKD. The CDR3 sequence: CATGLAESSYEQYF. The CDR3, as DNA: TGTGCCACCGGACTAGCGGAGAGCTCCTACGAGCAGTACTTC.

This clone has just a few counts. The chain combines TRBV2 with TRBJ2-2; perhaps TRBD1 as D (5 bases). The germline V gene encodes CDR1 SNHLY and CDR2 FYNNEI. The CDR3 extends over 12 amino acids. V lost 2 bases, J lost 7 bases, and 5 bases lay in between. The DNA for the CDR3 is TGTGCCAGCAGTGAACAGGGCGGGGAGCTGTTTTTT. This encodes CASSEQGGELFF.

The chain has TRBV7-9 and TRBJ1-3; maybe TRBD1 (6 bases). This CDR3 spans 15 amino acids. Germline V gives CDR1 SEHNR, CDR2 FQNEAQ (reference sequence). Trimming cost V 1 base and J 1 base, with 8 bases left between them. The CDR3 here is CASSLGDRSGNTIYF. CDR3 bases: TGTGCCAGCAGCTTAGGTGACAGGTCTGGAAACACCATATATTTT.

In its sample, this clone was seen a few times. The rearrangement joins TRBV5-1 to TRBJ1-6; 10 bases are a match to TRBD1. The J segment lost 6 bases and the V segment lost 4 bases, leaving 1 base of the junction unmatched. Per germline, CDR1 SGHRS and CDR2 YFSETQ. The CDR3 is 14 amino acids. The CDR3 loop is CASSRTGGNSPLHF. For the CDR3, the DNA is TGCGCCAGCAGCCGGACAGGGGGTAATTCACCCCTCCACTTT.

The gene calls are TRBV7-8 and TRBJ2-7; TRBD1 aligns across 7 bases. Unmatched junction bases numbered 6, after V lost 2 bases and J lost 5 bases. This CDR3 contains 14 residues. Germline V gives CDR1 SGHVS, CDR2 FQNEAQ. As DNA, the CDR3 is TGTGCCAGCAGCTTATTCGACAGGGACCACGAGCAGTACTTC. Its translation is CASSLFDRDHEQYF.

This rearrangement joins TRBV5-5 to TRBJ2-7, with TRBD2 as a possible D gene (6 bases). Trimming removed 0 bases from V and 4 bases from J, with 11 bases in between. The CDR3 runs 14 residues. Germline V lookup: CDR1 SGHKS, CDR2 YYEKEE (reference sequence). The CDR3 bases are TGTGCCAGCAGCTTGGCCTGGGGGGAATACGAGCAGTACTTC. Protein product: CASSLAWGEYEQYF.

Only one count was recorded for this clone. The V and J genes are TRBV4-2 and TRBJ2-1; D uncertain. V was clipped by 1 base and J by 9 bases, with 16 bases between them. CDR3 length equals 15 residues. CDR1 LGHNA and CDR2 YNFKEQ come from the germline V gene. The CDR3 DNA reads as TGTGCCAGCAGCCAAGTGAGGCCTTCTTCGGGTGAGCAGTTCTTC. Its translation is CASSQVRPSSGEQFF.

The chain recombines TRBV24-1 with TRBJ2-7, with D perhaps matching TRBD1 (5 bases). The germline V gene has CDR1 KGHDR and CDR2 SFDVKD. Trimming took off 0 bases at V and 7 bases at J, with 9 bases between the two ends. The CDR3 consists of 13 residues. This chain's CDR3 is CATSDLDRGEQYF. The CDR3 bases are TGTGCCACCAGTGATTTGGACAGAGGTGAGCAGTACTTC.

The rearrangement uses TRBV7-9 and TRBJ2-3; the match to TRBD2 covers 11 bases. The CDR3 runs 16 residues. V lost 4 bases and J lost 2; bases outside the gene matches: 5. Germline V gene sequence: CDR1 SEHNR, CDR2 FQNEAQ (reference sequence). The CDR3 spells CASSSGTSGDTDTQYF. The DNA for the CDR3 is TGTGCCAGCAGCTCCGGGACTAGCGGTGACACAGATACGCAGTATTTT. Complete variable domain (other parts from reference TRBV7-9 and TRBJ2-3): DTGVSQNPRHKITKRGQNVTFRCDPISEHNRLYWYRQTLGQGPEFLTYFQNEAQLEKSRLLSDRFSAERPKGSFSTLEIQRTEQGDSAMYLCASSSGTSGDTDTQYFGPGTRLTVL.

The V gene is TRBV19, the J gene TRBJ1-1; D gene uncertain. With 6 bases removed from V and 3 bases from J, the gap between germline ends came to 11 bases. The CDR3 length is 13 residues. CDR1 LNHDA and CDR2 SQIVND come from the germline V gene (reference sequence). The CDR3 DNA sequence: TGTGCCAGTAGCGCCTTGAGGGACACTGAAGCTTTCTTT. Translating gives CASSALRDTEAFF.

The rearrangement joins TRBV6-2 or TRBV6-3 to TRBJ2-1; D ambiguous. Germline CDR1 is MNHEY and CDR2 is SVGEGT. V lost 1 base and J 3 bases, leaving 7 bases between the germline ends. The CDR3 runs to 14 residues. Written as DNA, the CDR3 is TGTGCCAGCAGTTACTTCGGCGGCTACAATGAGCAGTTCTTC. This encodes CASSYFGGYNEQFF.

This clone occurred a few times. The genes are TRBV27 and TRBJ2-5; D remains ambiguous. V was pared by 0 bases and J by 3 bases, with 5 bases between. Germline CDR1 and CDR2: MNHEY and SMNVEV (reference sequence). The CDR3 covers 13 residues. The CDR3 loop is CASSLSIKETQYF. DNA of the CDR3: TGTGCCAGCAGTTTATCCATCAAAGAGACCCAGTACTTC.

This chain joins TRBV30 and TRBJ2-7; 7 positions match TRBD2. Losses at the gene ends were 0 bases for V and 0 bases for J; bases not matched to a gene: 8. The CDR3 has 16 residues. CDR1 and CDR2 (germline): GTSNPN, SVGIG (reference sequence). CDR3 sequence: CAWSVLGTSDSYEQYF. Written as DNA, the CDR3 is TGTGCCTGGAGTGTACTCGGAACTAGCGACTCCTACGAGCAGTACTTC.

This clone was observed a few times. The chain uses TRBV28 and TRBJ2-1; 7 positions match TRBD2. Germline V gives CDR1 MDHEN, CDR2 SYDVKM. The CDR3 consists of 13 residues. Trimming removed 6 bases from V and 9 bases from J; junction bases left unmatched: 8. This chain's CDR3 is CASRPGGHIEQFF. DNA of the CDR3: TGTGCCAGCAGGCCGGGGGGTCATATTGAGCAGTTCTTC.

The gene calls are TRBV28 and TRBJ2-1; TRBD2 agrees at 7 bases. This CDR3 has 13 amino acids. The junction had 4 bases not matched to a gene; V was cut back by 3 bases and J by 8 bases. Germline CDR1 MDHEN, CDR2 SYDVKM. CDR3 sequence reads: CASSLGGSDEQFF. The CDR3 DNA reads TGTGCCAGCAGTTTGGGCGGGAGCGATGAGCAGTTCTTC.

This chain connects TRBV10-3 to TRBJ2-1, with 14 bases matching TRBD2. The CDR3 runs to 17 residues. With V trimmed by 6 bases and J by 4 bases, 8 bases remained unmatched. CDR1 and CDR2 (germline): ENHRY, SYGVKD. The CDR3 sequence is CAISGPRLAGGYNEQFF. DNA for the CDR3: TGTGCCATCAGCGGTCCCCGACTAGCGGGAGGGTACAATGAGCAGTTCTTC.

Here the CDR3 reads CASSLLSGQETQYF. CDR3 DNA sequence: TGCGCCAGCAGCTTGTTGAGCGGCCAAGAGACCCAGTACTTC. The chain combines TRBV5-1 with TRBJ2-5; tentatively, D is TRBD2 (5 bases). This CDR3 region has 14 residues. CDR1 is SGHRS and CDR2 is YFSETQ in the germline V gene. The V and J ends lost 1 base and 1 base respectively, with 8 bases between them.

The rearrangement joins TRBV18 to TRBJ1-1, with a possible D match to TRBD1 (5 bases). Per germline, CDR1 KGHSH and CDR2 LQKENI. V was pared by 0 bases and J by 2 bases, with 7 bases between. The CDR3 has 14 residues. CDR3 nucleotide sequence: TGTGCCAGCTCACCACCGGACACAAACACTGAAGCTTTCTTT. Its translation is CASSPPDTNTEAFF.

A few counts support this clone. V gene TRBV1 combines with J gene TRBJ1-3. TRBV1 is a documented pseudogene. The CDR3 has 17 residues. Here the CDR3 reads CTSSQGGRVKQGNTIYF. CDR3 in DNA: TGCACCAGCAGCCAAGGAGGCCGGGTTAAACAAGGAAACACCATATATTTT.

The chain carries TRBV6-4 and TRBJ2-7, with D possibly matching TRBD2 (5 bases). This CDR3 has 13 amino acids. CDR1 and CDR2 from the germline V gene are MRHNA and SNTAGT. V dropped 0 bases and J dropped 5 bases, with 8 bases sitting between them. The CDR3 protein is CASSDSPGNEQYF. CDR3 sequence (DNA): TGTGCCAGCAGTGACTCACCCGGGAACGAGCAGTACTTC.

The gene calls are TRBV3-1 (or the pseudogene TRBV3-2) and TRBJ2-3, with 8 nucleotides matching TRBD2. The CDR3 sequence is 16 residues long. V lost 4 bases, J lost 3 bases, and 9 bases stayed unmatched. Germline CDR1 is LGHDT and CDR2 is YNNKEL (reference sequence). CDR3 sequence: CASSPIGTSQTDTQYF. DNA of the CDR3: TGTGCCAGCAGCCCGATTGGGACTAGTCAAACAGATACGCAGTATTTT.

The CDR3 region has the DNA TGTGCTACAAACCCTGGTGATTCCTACGAGCAGTACTTC. Translated: CATNPGDSYEQYF. The rearrangement joins TRBV2 to TRBJ2-7; D is unresolved. Germline lookup yields CDR1 SNHLY and CDR2 FYNNEI. This CDR3 has 13 amino acids.

The CDR3 nucleotides read TGTGCCAGCAGGACCCTTTTGGAGGGATACTACGAGCAGTACTTC. It is translated as CASRTLLEGYYEQYF. The chain recombines TRBV28 with TRBJ2-7; maybe TRBD2 (6 bases). With 6 bases removed from V and 3 bases from J, the gap between germline ends came to 18 bases. Germline lookup yields CDR1 MDHEN and CDR2 SYDVKM. The CDR3 totals 15 residues.

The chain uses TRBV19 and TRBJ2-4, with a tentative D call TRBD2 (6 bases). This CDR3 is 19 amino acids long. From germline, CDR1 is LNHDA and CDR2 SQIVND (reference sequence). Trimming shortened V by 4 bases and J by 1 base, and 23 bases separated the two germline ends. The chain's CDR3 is CASSRRPIGRSGAKNIQYF. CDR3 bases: TGTGCCAGTAGTAGACGCCCCATCGGACGAAGCGGGGCCAAAAACATTCAGTACTTC.

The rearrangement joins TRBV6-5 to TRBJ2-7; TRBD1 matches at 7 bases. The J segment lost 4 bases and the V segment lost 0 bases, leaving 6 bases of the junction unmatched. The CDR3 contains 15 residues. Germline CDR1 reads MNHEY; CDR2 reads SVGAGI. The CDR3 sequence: CASSYSGQESYEQYF. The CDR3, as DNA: TGTGCCAGCAGTTACTCCGGACAGGAGTCGTACGAGCAGTACTTC.

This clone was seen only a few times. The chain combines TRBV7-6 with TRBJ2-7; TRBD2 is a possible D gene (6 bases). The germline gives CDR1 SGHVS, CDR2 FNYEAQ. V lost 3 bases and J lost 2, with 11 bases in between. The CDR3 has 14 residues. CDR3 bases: TGTGCCAGCAGCTTGGAGGGAGCGACCTACGAGCAGTACTTC. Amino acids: CASSLEGATYEQYF.

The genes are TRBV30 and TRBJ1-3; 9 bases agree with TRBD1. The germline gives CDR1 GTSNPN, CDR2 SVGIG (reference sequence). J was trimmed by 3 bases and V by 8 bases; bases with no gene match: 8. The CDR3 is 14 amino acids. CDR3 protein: CATETGGFGNTIYF. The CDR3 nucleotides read TGTGCCACGGAAACAGGGGGCTTTGGAAACACCATATATTTT.

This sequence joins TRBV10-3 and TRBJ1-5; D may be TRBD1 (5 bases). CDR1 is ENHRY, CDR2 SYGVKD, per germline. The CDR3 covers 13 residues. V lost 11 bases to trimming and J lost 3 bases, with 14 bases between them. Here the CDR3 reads CASGWQNNQPQHF. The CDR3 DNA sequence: TGTGCCTCAGGGTGGCAGAACAATCAGCCCCAGCATTTT.